Presented here are 26 T cell receptor beta chains from one specimen sequenced in a study of control samples from healthy donors and cancer patients. Profiling relied on immunoSEQ multiplex PCR, and the TCRdb table lists in-frame clones only, not all of them. The table lists 130,000 to 150,000 clones, about 90% of them singletons. Material: blood. Receptors originate from a man aged 30 to 45 in good health.

The genes are TRBV30 and TRBJ2-1; 11 bases line up with TRBD2. V shed 0 bases, J shed 5 bases, and the junction held 6 bases outside the gene matches. The CDR3 extends over 16 amino acids. The germline gives CDR1 GTSNPN, CDR2 SVGIG (reference sequence). The CDR3 spells CAWSVLTSGDNNEQFF. CDR3 sequence (DNA): TGTGCCTGGAGTGTTCTGACTAGCGGGGATAACAATGAGCAGTTCTTC.

The V call is TRBV10-1, the J call TRBJ1-1; a weak D match, TRBD1 (5 bases). This CDR3 is built from 15 residues. Germline CDR1 is WNHNN and CDR2 is SYGVQD (reference sequence). Trimming removed 0 bases from V and 1 base from J, with 9 bases in between. The CDR3 DNA sequence: TGCGCCAGCAGTGAGTCGAAGGGGACGAACACTGAAGCTTTCTTT. This encodes CASSESKGTNTEAFF.

This chain connects TRBV9 to TRBJ1-2, with TRBD1 identical over 10 bases. This CDR3 is 14 amino acids long. After removal of 3 bases from V and 4 bases from J, the junction contained 3 bases not matched to a gene. Germline loops: CDR1 SGDLS, CDR2 YYNGEE. CDR3 DNA sequence: TGTGCCAGCAGCGGCCGGGACAGGGGCTATGGCTACACCTTC. The encoded protein is CASSGRDRGYGYTF.

This rearrangement joins TRBV9 to TRBJ2-7; the match to TRBD1 covers 8 bases. This CDR3 is built from 14 residues. CDR1 is SGDLS, CDR2 YYNGEE, per germline. With 0 bases clipped from V and 6 bases from J, the junction kept 5 bases outside the gene matches. DNA for the CDR3: TGTGCCAGCAGCGTAGCTCCAGGGGGCCCCGAGCAGTACTTC. Its translation is CASSVAPGGPEQYF.

The chain couples TRBV24-1 to TRBJ2-4, with 7 bases matching TRBD1. From germline, CDR1 is KGHDR and CDR2 SFDVKD. V was pared by 4 bases and J by 6 bases, with 14 bases of the junction left unmatched. The CDR3 loop spans 17 amino acids. In DNA form, the CDR3 reads TGTGCCACCAGTGAATCGGGACAGCCGTTAGCTCGAAACATTCAGTACTTC. Translated, it gives CATSESGQPLARNIQYF.

The gene calls are TRBV30 and TRBJ1-1; D not certain. Germline CDR1 is GTSNPN and CDR2 is SVGIG (reference sequence). V was trimmed by 2 bases and J by 2 bases, leaving 12 bases between them. CDR3 length: 14 amino acids. The CDR3 here is CAWSTTGINTEAFF. Written as DNA, the CDR3 is TGTGCCTGGAGTACGACGGGCATAAACACTGAAGCTTTCTTT.

The CDR3: CSARGTGLANEKLFF. The CDR3 DNA reads as TGCAGCGCCCGCGGGACAGGGCTCGCTAATGAAAAACTGTTTTTT. This sequence joins TRBV29-1 and TRBJ1-4; 9 positions agree with TRBD1. This CDR3 is 15 amino acids long. Germline loops: CDR1 SQVTM, CDR2 ANQGSEA. The V gene end was trimmed by 7 bases and the J gene end by 3 bases; junction bases not matched to a gene: 9.

V gene TRBV7-8 combines with J gene TRBJ1-5, with a possible D match to TRBD1 (6 bases). The CDR3 is made up of 15 amino acids. Per germline, CDR1 SGHVS and CDR2 FQNEAQ. Trimming took off 1 base at V and 5 bases at J, with 12 bases between the two ends. In nucleotides, the CDR3 is TGTGCCAGCAGCTTAGGTACAGGGTTCGATCAGCCCCAGCATTTT. Encoded protein: CASSLGTGFDQPQHF.

The chain is built from TRBV7-6 and TRBJ2-3; TRBD2 might be the D (5 bases). Germline V gene data show CDR1 as SGHVS and CDR2 as FNYEAQ. V was pared by 0 bases and J by 2 bases, with 12 bases between. The CDR3 length is 16 residues. The CDR3 DNA reads as TGTGCCAGCAGCTTAGCAGCTAGCTTGACCACAGATACGCAGTATTTT. Translating gives CASSLAASLTTDTQYF.

The chain employs TRBV7-9 and TRBJ1-1, with D maybe TRBD1 (5 bases). The CDR3 length is 14 residues. Looked up from germline, CDR1 is SEHNR and CDR2 is FQNEAQ (reference sequence). V lost 5 bases, J lost 5 bases, and 15 bases lay in between. CDR3 protein: CASSPPTGRTEAFF. The DNA for the CDR3 is TGTGCCAGCAGCCCGCCGACGGGGCGGACTGAAGCTTTCTTT.

The chain uses TRBV6-1 and TRBJ1-4; D perhaps matches TRBD1 (6 bases). Germline CDR1 reads MNHNS; CDR2 reads SASEGT. The CDR3 sequence is 13 residues long. Between the trimmed V and J ends, which lost 3 bases and 15 bases, there was a span of 17 bases. CDR3 DNA sequence: TGTGCCAGCAGTGATGGGGGGGCCGGGACATTGTTTTTT. Translated, it gives CASSDGGAGTLFF.

The rearrangement joins TRBV5-1 to TRBJ1-1; possibly TRBD1 for D (6 bases). CDR1 is SGHRS, CDR2 YFSETQ, per germline. Deletions cut 7 bases from V and 1 base from J, with 11 bases between. The CDR3 contains 13 residues. This CDR3 is CASPRDKNTEAFF. DNA for the CDR3: TGCGCCAGCCCACGGGACAAGAACACTGAAGCTTTCTTT.

The chain carries TRBV7-2 and TRBJ2-3; 9 bases match TRBD2. The ends lost 3 bases at V and 1 base at J; junction bases unmatched: 8. The CDR3 extends over 17 amino acids. Germline V gene data show CDR1 as SGHTA and CDR2 as FQGNSA. CDR3 DNA sequence: TGTGCCAGCAGCTTTGGGCGGGGGGGCAGTGGCACAGATACGCAGTATTTT. This gives the protein CASSFGRGGSGTDTQYF.

The V gene is TRBV9, the J gene TRBJ1-4; TRBD1 agrees at 7 bases. CDR1 SGDLS and CDR2 YYNGEE come from the germline V gene. The trim removed 4 bases at V and 7 bases at J, leaving 10 bases unmatched. This CDR3 is 15 amino acids long. CDR3 region: CASSPRGQESEKLFF. CDR3 in DNA: TGTGCCAGCAGCCCCAGAGGACAGGAGAGTGAAAAACTGTTTTTT.

The rearrangement uses TRBV5-5 and TRBJ2-7; 8 bases match TRBD2. This CDR3 has 19 amino acids. V lost 1 base to trimming and J lost 6 bases; unmatched junction nucleotides: 21. Germline V gene lookup returns CDR1 SGHKS and CDR2 YYEKEE (reference sequence). For the CDR3, the DNA is TGTGCCAGCAGCTTGCGCGTTCCCCCCATCTCGGGGGGGGCCGTCGAGCAGTACTTC. Translating gives CASSLRVPPISGGAVEQYF.

The chain employs TRBV25-1 and TRBJ2-3, with D hard to call. The CDR3 length is 14 residues. Germline assignment: CDR1 MGHDK and CDR2 SYGVNS. The germline V and J ends were trimmed by 2 bases and 2 bases, with 8 bases remaining between them. The CDR3: CASSEQAATDTQYF. The CDR3 nucleotides are TGTGCCAGCAGTGAACAGGCCGCCACAGATACGCAGTATTTT. The entire variable domain, with the rest obtained from reference TRBV25-1 and TRBJ2-3, is as follows: EADIYQTPRYLVIGTGKKITLECSQTMGHDKMYWYQQDPGMELHLIHYSYGVNSTEKGDLSSESTVSRIRTEHFPLTLESARPSHTSQYLCASSEQAATDTQYFGPGTRLTVL.

This clone appeared once. The rearrangement links TRBV30 to TRBJ1-2; D is unresolved. Trimming stripped 4 bases from V and 0 bases from J, with 9 bases between. The CDR3 length is 13 residues. The germline V gene has CDR1 GTSNPN and CDR2 SVGIG (reference sequence). CDR3 protein: CAWNVKANYGYTF. The CDR3, as DNA: TGTGCCTGGAATGTGAAGGCTAACTATGGCTACACCTTC.

The V gene is TRBV29-1, the J gene TRBJ2-1; D not certain. In germline, CDR1 is SQVTM, CDR2 ANQGSEA. CDR3 length: 11 amino acids. V was cut by 2 bases and J by 6 bases, with 5 bases left in between. CDR3 in DNA: TGCAGCGTTGAATCATCCAATGAGCAGTTCTTC. Its protein product is CSVESSNEQFF.

The chain employs TRBV14 and TRBJ2-2; 7 bases match TRBD1. Trimming took 3 bases from V and 1 from J; bases not matched to a gene: 5. This CDR3 contains 16 residues. The germline V gene has CDR1 SGHDN and CDR2 FVKESK. The CDR3 protein is CASSHARTGNTGELFF. CDR3 sequence (DNA): TGTGCCAGCAGCCACGCCCGGACAGGGAACACCGGGGAGCTGTTTTTT.

V gene TRBV15 combines with J gene TRBJ1-6, with D uncertain. Germline lookup yields CDR1 LNHNV and CDR2 YYDKDF (reference sequence). The CDR3 sequence is 13 residues long. V was shortened by 3 bases and J by 6 bases, with 6 bases between the two germline ends. The CDR3: CATSSLGNSPLHF. The CDR3 nucleotides are TGTGCCACCAGCAGCCTAGGTAATTCACCCCTCCACTTT.

The rearrangement links TRBV28 to TRBJ1-2, with D perhaps TRBD1 (6 bases). Germline CDR1 is MDHEN and CDR2 is SYDVKM. Trimming pared 8 bases from V and 6 bases from J, leaving 13 bases between. This CDR3 contains 12 residues. This CDR3 is CASRVSGDGYTF. CDR3 nucleotide sequence: TGTGCCAGCCGTGTGTCAGGGGATGGCTACACCTTC.

The gene calls are TRBV6-5 and TRBJ2-5; TRBD1 or TRBD2 may be the D gene (5 bases each). Trimming shortened V by 4 bases and J by 2 bases, and 17 bases separated the two germline ends. This CDR3 has 16 amino acids. Germline-derived CDR1 and CDR2 are MNHEY and SVGAGI. The CDR3 loop reads CASSSGRSTGQETQYF. CDR3 coding DNA: TGTGCCAGCAGTTCGGGACGGTCGACGGGACAAGAGACCCAGTACTTC.

The rearrangement joins TRBV6-2 or TRBV6-3 to TRBJ1-2, with D perhaps TRBD1 (5 bases). The CDR3 consists of 12 residues. Germline lookup yields CDR1 MNHEY and CDR2 SVGEGT. Trimming removed 4 bases at V and 7 bases at J, with 10 bases between. This CDR3 is CASSFGTFGYTF. CDR3 DNA: TGTGCCAGCAGTTTCGGGACGTTTGGCTACACCTTC.

This rearrangement joins TRBV6-5 to TRBJ2-7; D is uncertain. The CDR3 contains 12 residues. Trimming took 7 bases from V and 1 from J, leaving 8 bases between them. From germline, CDR1 is MNHEY and CDR2 SVGAGI. DNA for the CDR3: TGTGCCAGCATGGGCAATTCCTACGAGCAGTACTTC. This sequence encodes CASMGNSYEQYF.

V usage is TRBV6-5 and J usage is TRBJ1-5, with D possibly TRBD1 on 5 matching bases. This CDR3 is built from 14 residues. V lost 6 bases, J lost 3 bases, and 12 bases lay in between. From germline, CDR1 is MNHEY and CDR2 SVGAGI. CDR3 in amino acids: CASSTDSPNQPQHF. The DNA of the CDR3 is TGTGCCAGCAGCACCGACAGCCCCAATCAGCCCCAGCATTTT.

V is TRBV9 and J is TRBJ1-1; D gene ambiguous. CDR1 and CDR2 from the germline V gene are SGDLS and YYNGEE. The CDR3 totals 13 residues. V lost 4 bases to trimming and J lost 4 bases, with 11 bases between them. This CDR3 reads CASSQGIFTEAFF. The DNA of the CDR3 is TGTGCCAGCAGCCAAGGGATCTTCACTGAAGCTTTCTTT.